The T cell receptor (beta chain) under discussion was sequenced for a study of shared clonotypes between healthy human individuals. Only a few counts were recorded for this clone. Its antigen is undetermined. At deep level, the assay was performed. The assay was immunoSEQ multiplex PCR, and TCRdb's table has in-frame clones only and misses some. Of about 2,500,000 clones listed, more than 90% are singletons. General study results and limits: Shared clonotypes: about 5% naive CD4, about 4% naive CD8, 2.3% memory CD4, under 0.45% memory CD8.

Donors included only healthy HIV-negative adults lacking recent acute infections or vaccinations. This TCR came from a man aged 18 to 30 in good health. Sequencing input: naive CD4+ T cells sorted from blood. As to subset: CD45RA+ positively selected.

The CDR3 sequence is CASSEATGGPQPQHF. The CDR3, as DNA: TGTGCCAGCAGTGAAGCAACGGGGGGGCCTCAGCCCCAGCATTTT. The chain joins TRBV2 to TRBJ1-5; D might be TRBD1 (6 bases). This CDR3 comprises 15 residues. Germline CDR1 SNHLY, CDR2 FYNNEI. Trimming stripped 0 bases from V and 6 bases from J, with 12 bases between. The full variable domain, completed using reference TRBV2 and TRBJ1-5, is EPEVTQTPSHQVTQMGQEVILRCVPISNHLYFYWYRQILGQKVEFLVSFYNNEISEKSEIFDDQFSVERPDGSNFTLKIRSTKLEDSAMYFCASSEATGGPQPQHFGDGTRLSIL.